What follows are 30 T cell receptor beta chains derived from one specimen sequenced in a study of shared clonotypes between healthy human individuals. Naivety among CD8 cells was defined by CD45RO negativity and positive CCR7 selection, thereby excluding terminally differentiated effector memory CD45RA+ cells. Sequenced by immunoSEQ multiplex PCR; TCRdb stores in-frame clones only, minus some. Here the sample spans hundreds of thousands of clones, 95% to 97% being singletons. Sample: naive CD8+ T cells sorted from blood. These receptors were obtained from a woman aged 25 to 39 in good health.

The V call is TRBV5-5, the J call TRBJ2-3; TRBD2 matches 8 bases. The V gene's germline CDR1 is SGHKS and CDR2 YYEKEE (reference sequence). Unmatched junction bases numbered 11, after V lost 1 base and J lost 1 base. The CDR3 sequence is 18 residues long. CDR3 nucleotides: TGTGCCAGCAGCTTGAAACTAGCGGATTACGCCGGCACAGATACGCAGTATTTT. This translates into CASSLKLADYAGTDTQYF.

This chain connects TRBV29-1 to TRBJ1-2, with TRBD1 identical over 7 bases. Unmatched junction bases numbered 0, after V lost 3 bases and J lost 5 bases. CDR1 is SQVTM and CDR2 is ANQGSEA in the germline V gene. This CDR3 has 11 amino acids. The DNA for the CDR3 is TGCAGCGTTGAGGGACAGTATGGCTACACCTTC. Its translation is CSVEGQYGYTF.

The chain recombines TRBV7-9 with TRBJ2-4, with 8 bases identical to TRBD1. V was pared by 1 base and J by 0 bases, with 5 bases of the junction left unmatched. CDR1 SEHNR and CDR2 FQNEAQ come from the germline V gene (reference sequence). This CDR3 has 17 residues. In DNA, the CDR3 is TGTGCCAGCAGCTTAGTGACAGGGGACCTAGCCAAAAACATTCAGTACTTC. Translated, it gives CASSLVTGDLAKNIQYF.

The genes are TRBV5-4 and TRBJ2-5; tentative D call: TRBD2 (5 bases). Per the germline V gene, CDR1 is SGHNT and CDR2 is YYREEE (reference sequence). V lost 2 bases and J 1 base, leaving 12 bases between the germline ends. CDR3 length equals 15 residues. CDR3 region: CASSFPGNFQETQYF. CDR3 DNA: TGTGCCAGCAGCTTCCCGGGAAACTTCCAAGAGACCCAGTACTTC.

Concerning this clone: Other DNA variants within this sample encode the same CDR3. Here the CDR3 reads CASSPRLGGGSYEQYF. CDR3 nucleotides: TGCGCCAGCAGCCCGCGATTAGGGGGCGGCTCCTACGAGCAGTACTTC. V gene TRBV5-1 combines with J gene TRBJ2-7; TRBD1 aligns across 7 bases. Germline assignment: CDR1 SGHRS and CDR2 YFSETQ. The CDR3 runs to 16 residues. The trim removed 4 bases at V and 0 bases at J, leaving 10 bases unmatched.

The V and J genes are TRBV5-1 and TRBJ2-1; 9 nucleotides agree with TRBD2. V dropped 0 bases and J dropped 4; count of bases not matched to a gene: 2. The germline CDR1 and CDR2 sequences are SGHRS and YFSETQ. The CDR3 sequence is 15 residues long. The DNA of the CDR3 is TGCGCCAGCAGCTTGGGACTAGCGGAGTACAATGAGCAGTTCTTC. Protein: CASSLGLAEYNEQFF.

This clone occurred once. The sample contains more than one DNA sequence encoding this CDR3. The chain joins TRBV5-1 to TRBJ2-2; 12 nucleotides align to TRBD2. The CDR3 is made up of 15 amino acids. The V and J ends lost 4 bases and 5 bases, in that order; junction bases with no gene match: 3. CDR1 is SGHRS, CDR2 YFSETQ, per germline. CDR3 DNA sequence: TGCGCCAGCAGCAGACTAGCGGGAGTTACCGGGGAGCTGTTTTTT. Its protein is CASSRLAGVTGELFF.

The V call is TRBV7-9, the J call TRBJ2-3, with D tentatively TRBD2 (5 bases). Trimming removed 4 bases at V and 6 bases at J, with 14 bases between. The CDR3 covers 14 residues. Germline V lookup: CDR1 SEHNR, CDR2 FQNEAQ (reference sequence). The CDR3 is CASSSEAARDTQYF. DNA for the CDR3: TGTGCCAGCAGCTCGGAGGCGGCCCGGGATACGCAGTATTTT.

V and J are TRBV7-9 and TRBJ2-1; TRBD2 matches 10 bases. In germline, CDR1 is SEHNR, CDR2 FQNEAQ (reference sequence). The CDR3 is 18 residues long. V lost 2 bases to trimming and J lost 8 bases; unmatched junction nucleotides: 15. CDR3 amino acids: CASSLLPGAGGPRDEQFF. In DNA, the CDR3 is TGTGCCAGCAGCTTACTACCCGGAGCGGGAGGGCCGAGGGATGAGCAGTTCTTC.

The genes are TRBV11-1 and TRBJ2-1, with D uncertain. This CDR3 is 13 amino acids long. Germline lookup yields CDR1 SGHAT and CDR2 FQDESV (reference sequence). The V gene lost 3 bases and the J gene lost 4 bases, with 7 bases spanning the gap. This CDR3 is CASSFLGYNEQFF. In nucleotides, the CDR3 is TGTGCCAGCAGCTTTCTCGGTTACAATGAGCAGTTCTTC.

This clone was detected only once. J is TRBJ2-7 and V is TRBV11-2, with 11 bases lining up with TRBD2. The CDR3 sequence is 15 residues long. The trim removed 4 bases at V and 0 bases at J, leaving 2 bases unmatched. Germline assignment: CDR1 SGHAT and CDR2 FQNNGV. In nucleotides, the CDR3 is TGTGCCAGCAGCTCTCTAGCGGGAGGCTCCTACGAGCAGTACTTC. Translating gives CASSSLAGGSYEQYF. Full variable domain (rest looked up from reference TRBV11-2 and TRBJ2-7): EAGVAQSPRYKIIEKRQSVAFWCNPISGHATLYWYQQILGQGPKLLIQFQNNGVVDDSQLPKDRFSAERLKGVDSTLKIQPAKLEDSAVYLCASSSLAGGSYEQYFGPGTRLTVT.

The rearrangement links TRBV11-1 to TRBJ2-1; 14 nucleotides match TRBD2. The CDR3 spans 17 residues. Germline loops: CDR1 SGHAT, CDR2 FQDESV (reference sequence). With 2 bases clipped from V and 7 bases from J, the junction kept 7 bases outside the gene matches. CDR3 in amino acids: CASSLQGLAGGRNEQFF. The CDR3 DNA reads TGTGCCAGCAGCTTACAAGGACTAGCGGGAGGACGTAATGAGCAGTTCTTC.

This chain connects TRBV19 to TRBJ1-1, with 8 bases that match TRBD1. The germline V gene encodes CDR1 LNHDA and CDR2 SQIVND (reference sequence). Trimming at V came to 7 bases and at J to 5 bases, leaving 9 bases not matched to a gene. The CDR3 sequence is 14 residues long. The CDR3: CASTGGPGRTEAFF. CDR3 DNA: TGTGCCAGTACAGGGGGCCCGGGCCGAACTGAAGCTTTCTTT.

The chain combines TRBV5-1 with TRBJ2-7; TRBD1 agrees at 9 bases. The germline CDR1 and CDR2 sequences are SGHRS and YFSETQ. V lost 1 base and J lost 5; bases outside the gene matches: 7. The CDR3 covers 15 residues. For the CDR3, the DNA is TGCGCCAGCAGCTTGAGGTTGGACAGGGGCCACGAGCAGTACTTC. It codes for CASSLRLDRGHEQYF.

Comment on this clone: The same CDR3 is also encoded by other DNA sequences in this sample. J is TRBJ2-1 and V is TRBV6-5; TRBD2 is a possible D gene (6 bases). This CDR3 comprises 15 residues. Germline CDR1 and CDR2: MNHEY and SVGAGI. The V and J ends lost 0 bases and 2 bases respectively, with 8 bases between them. The CDR3 region has the DNA TGTGCCAGCAGTTACTCAGGCGGGACCTACAATGAGCAGTTCTTC. It encodes CASSYSGGTYNEQFF.

The V gene is TRBV6-5, the J gene TRBJ1-4; 7 nucleotides match TRBD1. This CDR3 spans 14 amino acids. Germline-derived CDR1 and CDR2 are MNHEY and SVGAGI. V trimming: 10 bases; J trimming: 8 bases; junction bases outside the gene matches: 13. CDR3 in amino acids: CANPTGDAPEKLFF. In nucleotides, the CDR3 is TGTGCCAACCCAACAGGGGACGCTCCGGAAAAACTGTTTTTT.

This clone showed up just once. V gene TRBV7-2 combines with J gene TRBJ2-7; D gene unclear. CDR3 length: 12 residues. CDR1 is SGHTA and CDR2 is FQGNSA in the germline V gene. Trimming removed 4 bases from V and 2 bases from J, with 6 bases in between. The CDR3: CASSSETYEQYF. In nucleotides, the CDR3 is TGTGCCAGCAGCTCAGAGACCTACGAGCAGTACTTC.

The chain joins TRBV7-6 to TRBJ2-2; D unresolved. Deletions cut 3 bases from V and 7 bases from J, with 6 bases between. Germline V CDR1 and CDR2: SGHVS, FNYEAQ. The CDR3 length is 12 residues. CDR3 bases: TGTGCCAGCAGCTTTGGCGGCGGGGAGCTGTTTTTT. Translated: CASSFGGGELFF.

This chain uses TRBV28 with TRBJ2-3; D unresolved. The ends were cut back, 7 bases at V and 3 bases at J, with 20 bases in the middle. This CDR3 spans 16 amino acids. Per the germline V gene, CDR1 is MDHEN and CDR2 is SYDVKM. CDR3 DNA: TGTGCCAGCAATGACCTCACCCCCTCCGGTACAGATACGCAGTATTTT. Translation gives CASNDLTPSGTDTQYF.

The genes are TRBV2 and TRBJ2-7; 8 positions match TRBD2. CDR3 length equals 13 residues. CDR1 SNHLY and CDR2 FYNNEI come from the germline V gene. The trim removed 8 bases at V and 3 bases at J, leaving 6 bases unmatched. In nucleotides, the CDR3 is TGTGCCAGCTTTAGCGGGATACTCTACGAGCAGTACTTC. Translated: CASFSGILYEQYF.

The chain couples TRBV13 to TRBJ2-6, with 9 nucleotides matching TRBD1. The CDR3 is 17 residues long. Germline V gene data show CDR1 as PRHDT and CDR2 as FYEKMQ (reference sequence). V was pared by 5 bases and J by 0 bases, with 5 bases of the junction left unmatched. The chain's CDR3 is CASSERTGDSGANVLTF. DNA of the CDR3: TGTGCCAGCAGCGAGAGGACAGGGGACTCTGGGGCCAACGTCCTGACTTTC.

The chain is built from TRBV27 and TRBJ2-1; D remains unclear. The V end lost 7 bases, the J end lost 5 bases, and 12 bases lay between the germline ends. This CDR3 spans 13 amino acids. The germline gives CDR1 MNHEY, CDR2 SMNVEV (reference sequence). Here the CDR3 reads CASTPVNNNEQFF. The CDR3 DNA is TGTGCCAGCACTCCTGTTAACAACAATGAGCAGTTCTTC.

The J gene is TRBJ1-4, the V gene TRBV27, with a weak D call TRBD1 (6 bases). The CDR3 loop spans 14 amino acids. Trimming removed 3 bases at V and 7 bases at J, with 12 bases between. Germline CDR1 MNHEY, CDR2 SMNVEV (reference sequence). Here the CDR3 DNA reads TGTGCCAGCAGTTTCTCAGGAGGGGGTGAAAAACTGTTTTTT. It specifies CASSFSGGGEKLFF.

With respect to this clone: Other nucleotide sequences from this sample produce the same CDR3. This chain uses TRBV28 with TRBJ2-7; no reliable D call. The CDR3 is 12 amino acids. V was clipped by 6 bases and J by 3 bases, with 9 bases between them. Germline CDR1 is MDHEN and CDR2 is SYDVKM. CDR3 nucleotides: TGTGCCAGCAGCCAACCGAGCTACGAGCAGTACTTC. The encoded protein is CASSQPSYEQYF.

V usage is TRBV7-2 and J usage is TRBJ2-3; D unresolved. V was shortened by 2 bases and J by 3 bases, with 9 bases between the two germline ends. The CDR3 is made up of 14 amino acids. The germline V gene has CDR1 SGHTA and CDR2 FQGNSA. CDR3 in DNA: TGTGCCAGCAGCTTAAATGCCGGGACAGATACGCAGTATTTT. As protein: CASSLNAGTDTQYF.

The chain combines TRBV19 with TRBJ1-2; TRBD1 might be the D (5 bases). V was cut by 3 bases and J by 6 bases, with 11 bases left in between. The CDR3 loop spans 13 amino acids. Germline lookup yields CDR1 LNHDA and CDR2 SQIVND (reference sequence). The CDR3 DNA follows: TGTGCCAGTAGTATGGAGGGACGGGATGGCTACACCTTC. Translating gives CASSMEGRDGYTF. Variable domain in full (rest from reference TRBV19 and TRBJ1-2): DGGITQSPKYLFRKEGQNVTLSCEQNLNHDAMYWYRQDPGQGLRLIYYSQIVNDFQKGDIAEGYSVSREKKESFPLTVTSAQKNPTAFYLCASSMEGRDGYTFGSGTRLTVV.

V gene TRBV5-6 combines with J gene TRBJ1-2, with D perhaps TRBD1 (6 bases). There are 13 residues in the CDR3. Germline lookup yields CDR1 SGHDT and CDR2 YYEEEE. Trimming stripped 2 bases from V and 12 bases from J, with 17 bases between. CDR3 nucleotide sequence: TGTGCCAGCAGCTTAACAAGGACAGCCGGGGACACCTTC. Amino acid sequence: CASSLTRTAGDTF.

The chain recombines TRBV19 with TRBJ1-2; 7 bases match TRBD1. V gave up 0 bases and J gave up 6 bases; unmatched junction bases: 7. The germline CDR1 and CDR2 sequences are LNHDA and SQIVND (reference sequence). This CDR3 has 15 amino acids. CDR3: CASSIDLEGADGYTF. The CDR3 DNA reads as TGTGCCAGTAGTATAGATCTCGAGGGGGCTGATGGCTACACCTTC.

The V and J genes are TRBV7-8 and TRBJ2-7; 10 bases map to TRBD2. Trimming took 5 bases from V and 5 from J; bases not matched to a gene: 6. This CDR3 has 14 amino acids. Germline assignment: CDR1 SGHVS and CDR2 FQNEAQ. The CDR3 is CASSVLAGGHEQYF. The CDR3 DNA sequence: TGTGCCAGCAGCGTCTTAGCGGGAGGCCACGAGCAGTACTTC.

The rearrangement links TRBV29-1 to TRBJ2-3, with D tentatively TRBD2 (5 bases). V lost 5 bases, J lost 6 bases, and 24 bases lay in between. CDR1 is SQVTM, CDR2 ANQGSEA, per germline. The CDR3 consists of 16 residues. The CDR3 coding sequence is TGCAGCGTTTTATACCTGAGGAGCGGAGTTGGGGATACGCAGTATTTT. The encoded protein is CSVLYLRSGVGDTQYF.